The 17 T cell receptor beta chains listed next were all sequenced from one sample in a study of T cells in Graves' hyperthyroidism and ophthalmopathy. Regions amplified from RNA transcripts were the TCR beta CDR3 regions. First-round RT-PCR targeting the TCR CDR3 was performed with the HTBI primer set. Via MiXCR, TCRdb re-called the multiplex PCR reads, giving one row per CDR3 protein. The table shows about 99,000 distinct CDR3 sequences, with approximately 48% occurring only once. Sequenced: blood. These receptors originate from a man aged 35-49 years with Graves' hyperthyroidism.

Details on this clonotype: The CDR3 carries no conserved terminal phenylalanine or tryptophan, so it likely arises from a read error. It is unclear where the CDR3 begins or ends on the DNA, so no DNA is shown, and the CDR3 is as TCRdb lists it. This chain uses TRBV7-9 with TRBJ1-6; no check of the table's D call, TRBD1, against the DNA was made. Germline V CDR1 and CDR2: SEHNR, FQNEAQ (reference sequence). The CDR3 spans 9 amino acids, including both terminal residues. CDR3 sequence: CASSLAGQG.

The sample holds many counts of this clonotype. The chain couples TRBV14 to TRBJ2-3; D tentatively reads TRBD1 or TRBD2 (6 bases each). Trimming removed 7 bases from V and 5 bases from J, with 13 bases in between. The germline CDR1 and CDR2 sequences are SGHDN and FVKESK. The CDR3 consists of 13 residues. For the CDR3, the DNA is TGTGCCAGCAAGGAGGGGGGCGGAGATACGCAGTATTTT. Its protein product is CASKEGGGDTQYF.

This clonotype was recorded many times. The chain employs TRBV7-2 and TRBJ2-1; D possibly corresponds to TRBD2 (5 bases). The V gene's germline CDR1 is SGHTA and CDR2 FQGNSA. V lost 4 bases and J 6 bases, leaving 16 bases between the germline ends. This CDR3 is 15 amino acids long. CDR3 sequence reads: CASSSGEILPNEQFF. Written as DNA, the CDR3 is TGTGCCAGCAGCTCCGGGGAGATCCTGCCCAATGAGCAGTTCTTC.

The rearrangement joins TRBV29-1 to TRBJ2-5, with D perhaps TRBD1 (6 bases). Germline V gives CDR1 SQVTM, CDR2 ANQGSEA. The CDR3 length is 13 residues. Trimming removed 5 bases from V and 5 bases from J, with 15 bases in between. CDR3 sequence: CSVLAGEHETQYF. The CDR3 coding sequence is TGCAGCGTTCTTGCAGGGGAACACGAGACCCAGTACTTC.

Ten or more counts support this clonotype. The rearrangement links TRBV20-1 to TRBJ1-1; 9 positions match TRBD1. The germline gives CDR1 DFQATT, CDR2 SNEGSKA (reference sequence). After removal of 0 bases from V and 5 bases from J, the junction contained 7 bases not matched to a gene. The CDR3 is made up of 15 amino acids. The DNA of the CDR3 is TGCAGTGCTAGAGATAACAGGGGGCGAGGGACTGAAGCTTTCTTT. It encodes CSARDNRGRGTEAFF.

This clonotype was counted ten times or more. The V and J genes are TRBV10-3 and TRBJ1-1; unclear D gene. CDR1 ENHRY and CDR2 SYGVKD come from the germline V gene. The length of the CDR3 is 12 residues. Trimming pared 2 bases from V and 8 bases from J, leaving 9 bases between. This chain's CDR3 is CAISEKGSEAFF. CDR3 bases: TGTGCCATCAGTGAGAAGGGTTCCGAAGCTTTCTTT.

This clonotype was seen many times. This sequence joins TRBV5-8 and TRBJ2-7, with D tentatively TRBD1 (6 bases). Trimming removed 2 bases at V and 2 bases at J, with 11 bases between. Germline CDR1 and CDR2: SGHTS and YDEGEE. CDR3 size: 14 residues. CDR3 bases: TGTGCCAGCAGCTTATCCCAGGGGACCTACGAGCAGTACTTC. Translation: CASSLSQGTYEQYF.

The rearrangement links TRBV29-1 to TRBJ2-1; D uncertain. The CDR3 has 13 residues. The V end was cut by 8 bases, the J end by 3 bases, with 14 bases between. Germline V gene lookup returns CDR1 SQVTM and CDR2 ANQGSEA. This chain's CDR3 is CSLGETLYNEQFF. The CDR3 nucleotides are TGCAGCTTAGGCGAGACACTCTACAATGAGCAGTTCTTC.

Ten or more counts support this clonotype. The chain has TRBV7-9 and TRBJ1-2; no clear D gene. Germline V lookup: CDR1 SEHNR, CDR2 FQNEAQ (reference sequence). Trimming shortened V by 5 bases and J by 2 bases, and 9 bases separated the two germline ends. The CDR3 totals 13 residues. The CDR3: CASSPTPNYGYTF. The CDR3 DNA reads TGTGCCAGCAGCCCGACACCAAACTATGGCTACACCTTC.

As to this clonotype: A much larger clonotype is one base distant, so this may be a read error. This CDR3 reads CASSYISTGNTEACF. The DNA of the CDR3 is TGTGCCAGCAGTTACATATCCACGGGGAACACTGAAGCTTGCTTT. V usage is TRBV6-5 and J usage is TRBJ1-1; D remains ambiguous. Germline V CDR1 and CDR2: MNHEY, SVGAGI. The CDR3 loop spans 15 amino acids.

The rearrangement uses TRBV5-4 and TRBJ1-1; D gene uncertain. The germline CDR1 and CDR2 sequences are SGHNT and YYREEE (reference sequence). The ends were cut back, 6 bases at V and 5 bases at J, with 8 bases in the middle. This CDR3 is built from 11 residues. The CDR3 loop reads CASTPGTEAFF. The CDR3 nucleotides read TGTGCCAGCACCCCTGGGACTGAAGCTTTCTTT.

The genes are TRBV29-1 and TRBJ1-1; D might be TRBD1 (6 bases). This CDR3 is 12 amino acids long. Germline assignment: CDR1 SQVTM and CDR2 ANQGSEA. V dropped 8 bases and J dropped 3 bases, with 13 bases sitting between them. CDR3 sequence reads: CSRQDLYTEAFF. In DNA, the CDR3 is TGCAGCCGACAGGACTTATACACTGAAGCTTTCTTT.

This clonotype was seen ten or more times. The genes are TRBV20-1 and TRBJ2-3, with D possibly being TRBD1 (6 bases). Looked up from germline, CDR1 is DFQATT and CDR2 is SNEGSKA (reference sequence). This CDR3 has 13 residues. Trimming cost V 0 bases and J 13 bases, with 17 bases left between them. DNA for the CDR3: TGCAGTGCTAGAGATAGAGGGGGACGGACCGAGTATTTT. Protein: CSARDRGGRTEYF.

In the case of this clonotype: This may stem from a read error, because a much larger clone lies one nucleotide away. The chain links TRBV28 to TRBJ2-7; the D is unclear. With 8 bases removed from V and 2 bases from J, the gap between germline ends came to 4 bases. Germline assignment: CDR1 MDHEN and CDR2 SYDVKM. The CDR3 is 10 amino acids. The CDR3 DNA follows: TGTGCCAGCGGGGCCTACGAGCAGTACTTC. This sequence encodes CASGAYEQYF. Full variable domain (remainder filled in from reference TRBV28 and TRBJ2-7): DVKVTQSSRYLVKRTGEKVFLECVQDMDHENMFWYRQDPGLGLRLIYFSYDVKMKEKGDIPEGYSVSREKKERFSLILESASTNQTSMYLCASGAYEQYFGPGTRLTVT.

This clonotype was seen repeatedly, ten times or more. A read error is possible here, since a much larger clone lies one base away. The CDR3, as DNA: TGTGCCAGTAAAGCAGGGCGCAACGCCGGGGAGCTGTTTTTT. Protein: CASKAGRNAGELFF. The chain employs TRBV19 and TRBJ2-2, with D possibly matching TRBD1 (5 bases). The germline gives CDR1 LNHDA, CDR2 SQIVND (reference sequence). CDR3 length: 14 residues. V lost 7 bases and J 6 bases, leaving 15 bases between the germline ends.

Many counts were recorded for this clonotype. The chain links TRBV6-5 to TRBJ1-5, with D possibly TRBD1 on 6 matching bases. The CDR3 extends over 17 amino acids. Trimming took off 0 bases at V and 2 bases at J, with 14 bases between the two ends. Germline CDR1 is MNHEY and CDR2 is SVGAGI. This CDR3 reads CASSYSARGHGNQPQHF. In DNA form, the CDR3 reads TGTGCCAGCAGTTACTCGGCTCGGGGGCATGGCAATCAGCCCCAGCATTTT.

This clonotype was counted at least ten times. The rearrangement uses TRBV6-6 and TRBJ2-7; 14 bases are a match to TRBD2. CDR1 and CDR2 (germline): MNHNY, SVGAGI (reference sequence). The ends lost 9 bases at V and 6 bases at J; junction bases unmatched: 10. This CDR3 is 15 amino acids long. CDR3 coding DNA: TGTGCCAGTACCGTCCGACTAGCGGGAGGGGGCGAGCAGTACTTC. As protein: CASTVRLAGGGEQYF.